This T cell receptor beta chain originates from a study of response to subunit inactivated influenza vaccine. Notes on the study in general: The authors suggested that few new T cells are recruited per seasonal influenza vaccination.

CDR3 length: 15 residues. Germline V gene lookup returns CDR1 SEHNR and CDR2 FQNEAQ (reference sequence). The junction had 7 bases not matched to a gene; V was cut back by 5 bases and J by 2 bases. To note about this clonotype: Its specificity is not known.

TCRdb passed the RT-PCR reads through MiXCR, listing each CDR3 protein once. Here the sample spans approximately 730,000 distinct CDR3 sequences, 14% being singletons. Here the sequenced sample was PBMCs from blood, taken around 15 days before vaccination. The V and J genes are TRBV7-9 and TRBJ2-7; 9 bases are a match to TRBD1. The clonotype originates from a man between 45 and 60 years old who received an inactivated influenza vaccine. Written as DNA, the CDR3 is TGTGCCAGCAGCATCGCCGGGACAGGGACCTACGAGCAGTACTTC. It yields the protein CASSIAGTGTYEQYF.